The entry below describes one TCR beta chain. This record belongs to a study of blood T cell repertoires in COVID-19. Generated by immunoSEQ multiplex PCR, the TCRdb table keeps only in-frame clones and is missing some. This sample has 200,000 to 250,000 clones; about nine tenths occur once, and the top ten carry roughly 2.6%. The specimen was peripheral blood. The source of this sequence is a woman aged 55-70 years with acute or convalescent COVID-19.

The CDR3: CASSMGTGAYSNQPQHF. CDR3 nucleotide sequence: TGTGCCAGTAGTATGGGGACAGGGGCTTATAGCAATCAGCCCCAGCATTTT. The V gene is TRBV19, the J gene TRBJ1-5; the match to TRBD1 covers 10 bases. CDR1 and CDR2 (germline): LNHDA, SQIVND (reference sequence). V dropped 3 bases and J dropped 0; count of bases not matched to a gene: 5. The CDR3 has 17 amino acids. Full variable domain (missing parts from reference TRBV19 and TRBJ1-5): DGGITQSPKYLFRKEGQNVTLSCEQNLNHDAMYWYRQDPGQGLRLIYYSQIVNDFQKGDIAEGYSVSREKKESFPLTVTSAQKNPTAFYLCASSMGTGAYSNQPQHFGDGTRLSIL.